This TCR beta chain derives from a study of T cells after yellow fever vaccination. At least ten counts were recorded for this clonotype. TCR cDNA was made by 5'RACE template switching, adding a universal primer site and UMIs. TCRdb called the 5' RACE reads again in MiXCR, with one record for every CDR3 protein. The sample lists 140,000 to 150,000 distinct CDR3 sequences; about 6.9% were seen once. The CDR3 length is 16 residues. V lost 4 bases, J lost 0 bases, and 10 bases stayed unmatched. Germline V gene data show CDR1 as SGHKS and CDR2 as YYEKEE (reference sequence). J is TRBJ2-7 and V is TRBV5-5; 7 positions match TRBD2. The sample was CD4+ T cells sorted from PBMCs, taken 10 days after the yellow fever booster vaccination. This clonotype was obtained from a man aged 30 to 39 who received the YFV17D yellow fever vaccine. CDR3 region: CASSRSMGGSSYEQYF. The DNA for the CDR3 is TGTGCCAGCAGCCGTTCGATGGGCGGGAGCTCCTACGAGCAGTACTTC.